This TCR beta chain derives from a study of blood T cells in healthy people across ages. The germline gives CDR1 MNHEY, CDR2 SVGEGT. This CDR3 is 14 amino acids long. For the second PCR, which ran for 7 to 11 cycles, a sample-barcoded 5' primer and a J-beta primer mix were used. TCRdb called the 5' RACE reads again in MiXCR, with one record for every CDR3 protein. The sample has 1,500,000 or so distinct CDR3 sequences; almost 60% are singletons. The clonotype comes from a man younger than 35 in good health. The rearrangement uses TRBV6-2 or TRBV6-3 and TRBJ2-5, with unresolved D. With the DNA end fitting TRBJ2-7 better, the J assignment may be wrong. Sequencing was done on a sample of blood. The CDR3 here is CASRRSPIAYEQYF. CDR3 nucleotides: TGTGCCAGCAGAAGGTCACCGATCGCCTACGAGCAGTACTTC.